A selection of T cell receptor beta chains follows, all from one sample in a study of beta chain features in type 1 diabetes. Using immunoSEQ multiplex PCR, the repertoire was profiled, and TCRdb retains in-frame clones only, with some absent. The data hold under 150,000 clones, with 6.9% observed a single time. The sequenced sample was central memory CD4+ T cells from blood. Source of these receptors: a woman aged 25 to 39 in good health. The CDR3 runs from the conserved cysteine through the conserved F or W. The D gene is left open where the match is weak. A row's size may be missing; if present it is once, few, many or a size class.

TRBJ2-1	TRBV5-1	TRBD2	NA	CASSVLAGGPGEQFF	TGCGCCAGCAGCGTACTAGCGGGAGGGCCCGGGGAGCAGTTCTTC
TRBJ1-2	TRBV5-1	NA	few	CASSLTGGSNYGYTF	TGCGCCAGCAGTCTAACCGGTGGTTCTAACTATGGCTACACCTTC
TRBJ2-1	TRBV7-3	TRBD2	NA	CASSYVAGTGNEQFF	TGTGCCAGCAGCTACGTAGCGGGAACTGGCAATGAGCAGTTCTTC
TRBJ2-7	TRBV6-1	TRBD2	NA	CASSAPLADPYEQYF	TGTGCCAGCAGCGCACCTCTAGCGGACCCCTACGAGCAGTACTTC
TRBJ1-2	TRBV20-1	NA	few	CSASDTYGYTF	TGCAGTGCTAGTGACACCTATGGCTACACCTTC
TRBJ2-3	TRBV7-2	TRBD2	many	CASSSMGLATDTQYF	TGTGCCAGCAGCTCCATGGGACTAGCCACAGATACGCAGTATTTT
TRBJ2-1	TRBV5-1	NA	few	CASRSTGSSYNEQFF	TGCGCCAGCCGGAGCACAGGGAGCTCCTACAATGAGCAGTTCTTC
TRBJ2-3	TRBV4-1	TRBD1	few	CASSPYPDRVPDTQYF	TGCGCCAGCAGCCCATATCCGGACAGGGTACCAGATACGCAGTATTTT
TRBJ2-1	TRBV11-1	TRBD1	few	CASSQQGVQFF	TGTGCCAGCAGCCAACAGGGGGTGCAGTTCTTC
TRBJ1-5	TRBV28	NA	many	CASSPQAGVSYNQPQHF	TGTGCCAGCAGTCCCCAAGCAGGGGTTTCCTACAATCAGCCCCAGCATTTT
TRBJ2-1	TRBV18	TRBD1	few	CASSPTNARQGTYNEQFF	TGTGCCAGCTCACCCACAAACGCTAGACAGGGAACCTACAATGAGCAGTTCTTC
TRBJ2-2	TRBV7-3	NA	few	CASSGGSGPNTGELFF	TGTGCCAGCAGCGGGGGGAGCGGACCGAACACCGGGGAGCTGTTTTTT
TRBJ2-6	TRBV9	NA	many	CASSVGRYDSGANVLTF	TGTGCCAGCAGCGTAGGTCGGTATGACTCTGGGGCCAACGTCCTGACTTTC
TRBJ1-1	TRBV30	NA	many	CAWGRTLENTEAFF	TGTGCCTGGGGAAGAACCCTAGAGAACACTGAAGCTTTCTTT
TRBJ2-1	TRBV7-2	NA	few	CASSQTAGVNNEQFF	TGTGCCAGCAGCCAGACCGCAGGGGTAAACAATGAGCAGTTCTTC
TRBJ2-2	TRBV11-2	TRBD1	few	CASSFQGAGTGELFF	TGTGCCAGCAGCTTCCAGGGGGCGGGCACCGGGGAGCTGTTTTTT
TRBJ2-7	TRBV28	TRBD1	few	CASWAGTGPHEQYF	TGTGCCAGCTGGGCCGGGACAGGGCCCCACGAGCAGTACTTC
TRBJ1-3	TRBV27	TRBD1	few	CASSLRSGGSSGNTIYF	TGTGCCAGCAGTTTACGTTCAGGGGGTTCATCTGGAAACACCATATATTTT
TRBJ1-1	TRBV4-2	TRBD1	NA	CASSQYPQGDQNTEAFF	TGTGCCAGCAGCCAATACCCACAGGGGGATCAGAACACTGAAGCTTTCTTT
TRBJ2-3	TRBV11-2	NA	many	CASSSDFTDTQYF	TGTGCCAGCAGCTCAGACTTCACAGATACGCAGTATTTT
TRBJ2-7	TRBV6-5	NA	NA	CASRNPGLRTYEQYF	TGTGCCAGCAGAAACCCGGGACTCCGGACCTACGAGCAGTACTTC
TRBJ2-7	TRBV7-8	TRBD2	NA	CASSLAGASGTRAQYF	TGTGCCAGCAGCTTAGCGGGCGCTAGCGGGACTAGGGCGCAGTACTTC
TRBJ2-3	TRBV27	TRBD2	few	CASSLTSGRDTQYF	TGTGCCAGCAGTTTGACTAGCGGGAGGGATACGCAGTATTTT
TRBJ2-7	TRBV4-2	TRBD1	many	CASSQGGTGNGYEQYF	TGTGCCAGCAGCCAAGGGGGGACAGGGAACGGCTACGAGCAGTACTTC
TRBJ2-5	TRBV2	TRBD1	few	CASSPGQGGGETQYF	TGTGCCAGCTCCCCGGGACAGGGAGGAGGAGAGACCCAGTACTTC
TRBJ1-2	TRBV6-6	TRBD1	few	CASRGQGASYGYTF	TGTGCCAGCAGGGGACAGGGGGCTAGCTATGGCTACACCTTC
TRBJ2-1	TRBV27	TRBD2	NA	CASTPLSSGRNEQFF	TGTGCCAGCACCCCCCTCTCTAGCGGGAGAAATGAGCAGTTCTTC
TRBJ2-5	TRBV5-1	TRBD1	few	CASSLRTGMQETQYF	TGCGCCAGCAGCCTCCGGACAGGGATGCAAGAGACCCAGTACTTC
TRBJ2-1	TRBV5-6	NA	many	CASSRNYYNEQFF	TGTGCCAGCAGCCGAAACTATTACAATGAGCAGTTCTTC
TRBJ2-7	TRBV5-1	TRBD2	NA	CASSTSGGSGSRGQYF	TGCGCCAGCAGCACCAGCGGGGGGTCCGGGTCTCGCGGGCAGTACTTC
TRBJ2-3	TRBV9	TRBD2	few	CASSGTSGNVDTQYF	TGTGCCAGCAGCGGGACTAGCGGGAACGTAGATACGCAGTATTTT
TRBJ2-1	TRBV7-3	TRBD2	many	CASSLIGQGGYNEQFF	TGTGCCAGCAGCTTAATAGGGCAGGGAGGGTACAATGAGCAGTTCTTC
TRBJ2-7	TRBV11-2	TRBD2	many	CASSFGASGDYEQYF	TGTGCCAGCAGCTTCGGGGCTAGCGGAGACTACGAGCAGTACTTC
TRBJ1-4	TRBV4-2	TRBD1	NA	CASSQGQGPTNEKLFF	TGTGCCAGCAGCCAAGGACAGGGTCCAACTAATGAAAAACTGTTTTTT
TRBJ2-3	TRBV4-3	TRBD2	few	CASSQREGQDTQYF	TGCGCCAGCAGCCAACGGGAGGGCCAAGATACGCAGTATTTT
TRBJ2-1	TRBV29-1	TRBD2	few	CSVEHPSGPTYNEQFF	TGCAGCGTTGAACACCCTAGCGGACCTACCTACAATGAGCAGTTCTTC
TRBJ2-5	TRBV5-4	TRBD1	few	CASRRGQGEETQYF	TGTGCCAGCAGACGCGGACAGGGCGAGGAGACCCAGTACTTC
TRBJ2-2	TRBV30	TRBD2	few	CAWSFSGTNTGELFF	TGTGCCTGGAGTTTCAGCGGGACGAACACCGGGGAGCTGTTTTTT
TRBJ2-1	TRBV4-2	NA	NA	CASSQGEGVGWNEQLF	TGTGCCAGCAGCCAAGGGGAAGGGGTCGGGTGGAATGAGCAGCTCTTC
TRBJ2-5	TRBV7-2	TRBD2	NA	CASSSKGLATETQYF	TGTGCCAGCAGCTCTAAGGGACTAGCGACAGAGACCCAGTACTTC
TRBJ2-7	TRBV6-1	NA	NA	CASKLVTGAYEQYF	TGTGCCAGCAAGCTAGTTACAGGTGCCTACGAGCAGTACTTC
TRBJ1-1	TRBV6-5	NA	few	CASSERLNTEAFF	TGTGCCAGCAGTGAAAGACTTAACACTGAAGCTTTCTTT
TRBJ2-7	TRBV4-2	TRBD1	few	CASSLQGYYEQYF	TGTGCCAGCAGCTTACAGGGGTACTACGAGCAGTACTTC
TRBJ2-7	TRBV7-9	NA	few	CASSQEGLGDISYEQYF	TGTGCCAGCAGCCAAGAGGGGTTGGGGGACATCTCCTACGAGCAGTACTTC
TRBJ1-2	TRBV6-1	TRBD1	NA	CASSYGTGDIYGYTF	TGTGCCAGCAGCTACGGGACAGGGGATATCTATGGCTACACCTTC
TRBJ2-2	TRBV7-2	NA	few	CASSFINTGELFF	TGTGCCAGCAGCTTTATAAACACCGGGGAGCTGTTTTTT
TRBJ2-3	TRBV5-8	TRBD2	few	CASSGPAGAGDTQYF	TGTGCCAGCAGCGGCCCAGCGGGAGCGGGGGATACGCAGTATTTT
TRBJ2-1	TRBV13	NA	many	CASSLARWTDNEQFF	TGTGCCAGCAGCTTAGCGCGTTGGACAGACAATGAGCAGTTCTTC
TRBJ1-2	TRBV28	TRBD1	few	CASRGQGEVGYGYTF	TGTGCCAGCCGGGGACAGGGGGAAGTTGGCTATGGCTACACCTTC
TRBJ2-4	TRBV7-9	NA	many	CASTQFPRRENIQYF	TGTGCCAGCACCCAATTTCCGCGGCGTGAAAACATTCAGTACTTC
TRBJ2-1	TRBV7-2	TRBD2	NA	CASSLMGTSGRAHEQFF	TGTGCCAGCAGCTTAATGGGAACTAGCGGGAGGGCCCATGAGCAGTTCTTC
TRBJ2-1	TRBV6-6	NA	NA	CASSVDSLSYNEQFF	TGTGCCAGCAGTGTAGACAGTCTCTCCTACAATGAGCAGTTCTTC
TRBJ2-1	TRBV19	TRBD2	few	CASTGGGENEQFF	TGTGCCAGTACCGGTGGGGGGGAGAATGAGCAGTTCTTC
TRBJ2-7	TRBV5-1	TRBD2	few	CASSLLRTSGSSEGDEQYF	TGCGCCAGCAGCTTGTTACGGACTAGCGGGAGCAGTGAAGGGGACGAGCAGTACTTC
TRBJ2-5	TRBV7-2	TRBD2	NA	CASSPQRDGSQYF	TGTGCCAGCAGCCCACAGCGGGATGGGTCCCAGTACTTC
TRBJ2-3	TRBV15	NA	few	CATSTRQAGTDTQYF	TGTGCCACCAGCACCAGACAGGCTGGCACAGATACGCAGTATTTT
TRBJ2-5	TRBV4-3	NA	NA	CASSQEWRRGGQYF	TGCGCCAGCAGCCAAGAGTGGAGAAGGGGCGGCCAGTACTTC
TRBJ2-4	TRBV18	TRBD2	NA	CASSPGGGTKNIQYF	TGTGCCAGCTCACCGGGGGGGGGAACCAAAAACATTCAGTACTTC
TRBJ2-5	TRBV9	TRBD2	NA	CASSVGTQAGAETQYF	TGTGCCAGCAGCGTGGGGACCCAAGCGGGAGCAGAGACCCAGTACTTC